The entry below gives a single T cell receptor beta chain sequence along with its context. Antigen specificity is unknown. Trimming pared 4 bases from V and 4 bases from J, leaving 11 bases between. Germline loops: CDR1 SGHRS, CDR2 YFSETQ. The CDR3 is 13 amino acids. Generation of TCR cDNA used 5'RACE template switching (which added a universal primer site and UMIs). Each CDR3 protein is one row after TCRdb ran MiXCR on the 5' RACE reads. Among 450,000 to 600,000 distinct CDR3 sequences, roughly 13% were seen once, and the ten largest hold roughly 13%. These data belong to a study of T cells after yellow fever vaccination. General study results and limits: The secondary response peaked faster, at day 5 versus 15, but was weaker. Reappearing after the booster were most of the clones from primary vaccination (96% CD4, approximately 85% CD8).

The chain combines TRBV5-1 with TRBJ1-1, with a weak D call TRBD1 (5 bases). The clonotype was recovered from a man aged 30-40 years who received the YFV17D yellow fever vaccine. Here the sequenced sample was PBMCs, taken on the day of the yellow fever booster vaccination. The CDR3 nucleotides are TGCGCCAGCAGCGCCGCAGGGACCACTGAAGCTTTCTTT. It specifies CASSAAGTTEAFF.